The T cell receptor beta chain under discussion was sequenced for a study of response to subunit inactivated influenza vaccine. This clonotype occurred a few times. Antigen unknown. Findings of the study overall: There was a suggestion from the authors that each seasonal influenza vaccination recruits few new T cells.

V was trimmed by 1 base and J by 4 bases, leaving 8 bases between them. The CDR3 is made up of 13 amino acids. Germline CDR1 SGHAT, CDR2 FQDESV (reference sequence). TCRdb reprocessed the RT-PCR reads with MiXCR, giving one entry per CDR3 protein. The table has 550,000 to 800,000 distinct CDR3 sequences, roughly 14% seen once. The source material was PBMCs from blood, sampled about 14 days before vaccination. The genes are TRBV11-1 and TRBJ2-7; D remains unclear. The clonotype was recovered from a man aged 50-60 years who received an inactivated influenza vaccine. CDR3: CASSLEKVYEQYF. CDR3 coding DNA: TGTGCCAGCAGCTTAGAAAAAGTTTACGAGCAGTACTTC.